This TCR beta chain was profiled in a study of PD-1 blockade in classical Hodgkin lymphoma. Findings and limits, study-wide: Complete responders' diversity at baseline resembled that of newly diagnosed patients. TCR diversity in CD4+, not CD8+, cells rose significantly by C4D1. Relapsed/refractory patients reportedly had the lowest baseline TCR diversity, below newly diagnosed patients, who were below healthy donors.

TCRdb's table, derived via immunoSEQ multiplex PCR, lists solely in-frame clones and lacks some. The data show about 41,000 clones, around 69% seen once. Time point described: cycle 4 day 1 (C4D1), after 5 to 7 weeks of nivolumab. No patient escaped relapse after autologous stem cell transplantation, and brentuximab vedotin exposure varied. V was pared by 0 bases and J by 1 base, with 7 bases between. In germline, CDR1 is SGHDT, CDR2 YYEEEE. The CDR3 length is 14 residues. In the case of this clone: The antigen is unknown.

This sequence joins TRBV5-6 and TRBJ1-2; D gene uncertain. This clonotype was obtained from a human donor with classical Hodgkin lymphoma. The sample here was peripheral blood mononuclear cells (PBMCs), taken before the fourth cycle of nivolumab. Here the CDR3 reads CASSLEWSNYGYTF. CDR3 DNA sequence: TGTGCCAGCAGCTTGGAATGGAGTAACTATGGCTACACCTTC.